The 23 T cell receptor beta chains below were found in one sample sequenced in a study of cytomegalovirus exposure and HLA in healthy donors. Data came from immunoSEQ multiplex PCR; TCRdb stores just in-frame clones and leaves some out. Among roughly 240,000 clones listed, about 86% were seen once. What was sequenced was PBMCs. The receptors were sampled from a man younger than 35 in good health and CMV-seronegative.

About this clone itself: In the same sample, other DNA sequences code for this CDR3. This rearrangement joins TRBV6-1 to TRBJ1-2, with D perhaps TRBD1 (5 bases). Germline V lookup: CDR1 MNHNS, CDR2 SASEGT. V lost 2 bases to trimming and J lost 4 bases, with 8 bases between them. This CDR3 has 13 residues. DNA for the CDR3: TGTGCCAGCAGTGAACAGGGCAGCTATGGCTACACCTTC. Translated: CASSEQGSYGYTF.

In DNA form, the CDR3 reads TGTGCCATCAGTGAGGTCTATTGGGAGCAGTACTTC. Its translation is CAISEVYWEQYF. This chain links TRBV10-3 with TRBJ2-7; no reliable D call. Between the trimmed V and J ends, which lost 2 bases and 7 bases, there was a span of 9 bases. The germline V gene has CDR1 ENHRY and CDR2 SYGVKD. The CDR3 totals 12 residues.

The rearrangement joins TRBV11-3 to TRBJ2-3, with D unclear. Trimming took 3 bases from V and 4 from J, leaving 8 bases between them. The CDR3 spans 13 residues. The germline V gene has CDR1 SGHNT and CDR2 YENEEA. The CDR3 spells CASSFRVPDTQYF. The CDR3 coding sequence is TGTGCCAGCAGCTTTCGTGTTCCAGATACGCAGTATTTT.

The chain couples TRBV19 to TRBJ2-7, with 7 bases matching TRBD1. This CDR3 has 14 residues. V gave up 5 bases and J gave up 6 bases; unmatched junction bases: 10. The V gene's germline CDR1 is LNHDA and CDR2 SQIVND (reference sequence). CDR3 in amino acids: CASSGSTGSAEQYF. In DNA form, the CDR3 reads TGTGCCAGTAGTGGATCGACAGGGTCCGCCGAGCAGTACTTC.

The gene calls are TRBV5-4 and TRBJ1-2; no clear D gene. The V and J ends lost 1 base and 6 bases respectively, with 4 bases between them. CDR1 and CDR2 (germline): SGHNT, YYREEE (reference sequence). CDR3 size: 11 residues. The CDR3 nucleotides are TGTGCCAGCAGCTTGACTGATGGCTACACCTTC. This encodes CASSLTDGYTF.

The chain is built from TRBV9 and TRBJ2-7; TRBD1 aligns across 9 bases. This CDR3 region has 16 residues. The V and J ends lost 4 bases and 7 bases, in that order; junction bases with no gene match: 15. Germline V gives CDR1 SGDLS, CDR2 YYNGEE. The CDR3 region is CASSKLRDRVYGEQYF. CDR3 sequence (DNA): TGTGCCAGCAGCAAACTCCGGGACAGGGTTTATGGGGAGCAGTACTTC.

The chain employs TRBV9 and TRBJ2-7; 10 nucleotides agree with TRBD2. Trimming removed 5 bases from V and 7 bases from J; junction bases left unmatched: 12. CDR1 is SGDLS, CDR2 YYNGEE, per germline. CDR3 length: 15 residues. The CDR3 DNA reads as TGTGCCAGCAGTTTAGCGGGAGGCCTCTTAAGGGAGCAGTACTTC. It translates to CASSLAGGLLREQYF.

The chain uses TRBV28 and TRBJ2-1; TRBD2 agrees at 7 bases. The V gene end was trimmed by 6 bases and the J gene end by 5 bases; junction bases not matched to a gene: 13. This CDR3 spans 16 amino acids. Germline CDR1 MDHEN, CDR2 SYDVKM. The CDR3 loop reads CASSPPPWRGNNEQFF. The CDR3 DNA follows: TGTGCCAGCAGCCCTCCCCCCTGGCGGGGGAACAATGAGCAGTTCTTC.

The rearrangement links TRBV7-2 to TRBJ2-1; the D gene is possibly TRBD2 (5 bases). Deletions cut 2 bases from V and 7 bases from J, with 12 bases between. This CDR3 comprises 14 residues. Germline V gene sequence: CDR1 SGHTA, CDR2 FQGNSA. CDR3 sequence reads: CASSLSARGNEQFF. The CDR3 nucleotides read TGTGCCAGCAGCTTAAGTGCACGGGGTAATGAGCAGTTCTTC.

This chain connects TRBV5-1 to TRBJ2-2; 9 nucleotides match TRBD2. The CDR3 extends over 17 amino acids. Germline assignment: CDR1 SGHRS and CDR2 YFSETQ. The V gene end was trimmed by 0 bases and the J gene end by 4 bases; junction bases not matched to a gene: 7. The CDR3 here is CASSLGSGGRSTGELFF. In nucleotides, the CDR3 is TGCGCCAGCAGCTTGGGGAGCGGGGGGCGATCCACCGGGGAGCTGTTTTTT.

CDR3 amino acids: CASSFDRNSPLHF. The DNA of the CDR3 is TGTGCCAGCAGCTTCGACAGAAATTCACCCCTCCACTTT. The rearrangement uses TRBV7-2 and TRBJ1-6; D might be TRBD1 (5 bases). The V and J ends lost 3 bases and 7 bases respectively, with 7 bases between them. The CDR3 extends over 13 amino acids. Germline loops: CDR1 SGHTA, CDR2 FQGNSA.

The J gene is TRBJ2-7, the V gene TRBV19; 9 bases fit TRBD2. The V gene end was trimmed by 2 bases and the J gene end by 0 bases; junction bases not matched to a gene: 2. Germline V lookup: CDR1 LNHDA, CDR2 SQIVND (reference sequence). The CDR3 contains 15 residues. The CDR3 DNA sequence: TGTGCCAGTAGTATAACAGCGGGAGGCTCCTACGAGCAGTACTTC. It is translated as CASSITAGGSYEQYF.

For this clone: The same CDR3 can be traced to other DNA sequences in this sample. The rearrangement links TRBV19 to TRBJ2-3; D remains unclear. The V and J ends lost 6 bases and 0 bases respectively, with 7 bases between them. Germline V gene sequence: CDR1 LNHDA, CDR2 SQIVND (reference sequence). The CDR3 totals 13 residues. Written as DNA, the CDR3 is TGTGCCAGTAGGTTGGCTAGCACAGATACGCAGTATTTT. Amino acid sequence: CASRLASTDTQYF.

J is TRBJ1-6 and V is TRBV5-6, with no clear D. This CDR3 is built from 18 residues. Looked up from germline, CDR1 is SGHDT and CDR2 is YYEEEE. V was clipped by 5 bases and J by 4 bases, with 22 bases between them. Written as DNA, the CDR3 is TGTGCCAGCAGTTCTAAGACCGCCGTTGAGGGATATAATTCACCCCTCCACTTT. Translating gives CASSSKTAVEGYNSPLHF.

Note on this clone: A junction boundary mismatches the germline segment, possibly from a read error. V and J are TRBV5-6 and TRBJ2-4; 10 nucleotides agree with TRBD1. This CDR3 has 13 amino acids. The V gene's germline CDR1 is SGHDT and CDR2 YYEEEE. CDR3 DNA: TGTGCCAGCAGGGGGGAGGGACAGGGGCGACCCCACTTC. This encodes CASRGEGQGRPHF.

The rearrangement joins TRBV27 to TRBJ1-2, with no clear D. Germline V gene lookup returns CDR1 MNHEY and CDR2 SMNVEV (reference sequence). This CDR3 is 13 amino acids long. Between the trimmed V and J ends, which lost 0 bases and 5 bases, there was a span of 7 bases. The CDR3 reads CASSLSAGYGYTF. CDR3 nucleotides: TGTGCCAGCAGTTTATCTGCGGGATATGGCTACACCTTC.

This clone has a handful of counts. The chain joins TRBV28 to TRBJ1-5, with TRBD1 matching over 8 bases. Germline lookup yields CDR1 MDHEN and CDR2 SYDVKM. CDR3 length: 16 amino acids. After removal of 4 bases from V and 7 bases from J, the junction contained 12 bases not matched to a gene. CDR3 sequence reads: CASSSWQGALNQPQHF. CDR3 DNA: TGTGCCAGCAGTTCTTGGCAGGGGGCGCTGAACCAGCCCCAGCATTTT.

This clone appeared once. This rearrangement joins TRBV27 to TRBJ2-1; TRBD2 might be the D (5 bases). This CDR3 is 14 amino acids long. Trimming shortened V by 0 bases and J by 14 bases, and 17 bases separated the two germline ends. The germline V gene has CDR1 MNHEY and CDR2 SMNVEV (reference sequence). CDR3 in amino acids: CASSLSRSPFGEFF. The CDR3 coding sequence is TGTGCCAGCAGTTTATCTCGATCGCCATTCGGGGAGTTCTTC.

In its sample, this clone was seen once. The chain links TRBV9 to TRBJ2-1; no clear D gene. Looked up from germline, CDR1 is SGDLS and CDR2 is YYNGEE. The ends were cut back, 1 base at V and 0 bases at J, with 11 bases in the middle. The CDR3 sequence is 16 residues long. The CDR3 is CASSVYSPSSYNEQFF. CDR3 in DNA: TGTGCCAGCAGCGTATACTCCCCAAGCTCCTACAATGAGCAGTTCTTC. Together with reference TRBV9 and TRBJ2-1, the CDR3 gives the full variable domain: DSGVTQTPKHLITATGQRVTLRCSPRSGDLSVYWYQQSLDQGLQFLIQYYNGEERAKGNILERFSAQQFPDLHSELNLSSLELGDSALYFCASSVYSPSSYNEQFFGPGTRLTVL.

The chain links TRBV18 to TRBJ1-5; D unclear. Between the trimmed V and J ends, which lost 8 bases and 1 base, there was a span of 15 bases. The CDR3 extends over 15 amino acids. Germline CDR1 reads KGHSH; CDR2 reads LQKENI. In nucleotides, the CDR3 is TGTGCCAGCGCGGAGGTAGTTAACAGCAATCAGCCCCAGCATTTT. Its translation is CASAEVVNSNQPQHF.

The chain uses TRBV5-1 and TRBJ2-3; 11 nucleotides match TRBD1. J was trimmed by 2 bases and V by 5 bases; bases with no gene match: 7. The CDR3 totals 16 residues. In germline, CDR1 is SGHRS, CDR2 YFSETQ. CDR3: CASRVGTGGHTDTQYF. The CDR3 DNA sequence: TGCGCCAGCAGGGTGGGGACAGGGGGACACACAGATACGCAGTATTTT.

The rearrangement uses TRBV5-1 and TRBJ2-7; 8 nucleotides line up with TRBD2. Germline V gene sequence: CDR1 SGHRS, CDR2 YFSETQ. The CDR3 is made up of 15 amino acids. The junction had 12 bases not matched to a gene; V was cut back by 7 bases and J by 3 bases. CDR3 sequence (DNA): TGCGCCAGCCGGAGCTTATACGGGGGGGGCTACGAGCAGTACTTC. Translation: CASRSLYGGGYEQYF.

This chain connects TRBV27 to TRBJ2-7; TRBD2 agrees at 13 bases. V was clipped by 5 bases and J by 4 bases; unmatched bases: 5. CDR1 and CDR2 (germline): MNHEY, SMNVEV (reference sequence). The CDR3 is made up of 15 amino acids. The CDR3 DNA reads as TGTGCCAGCAGTCTGACTAGCGGGAGGTTGTACGAGCAGTACTTC. Translation gives CASSLTSGRLYEQYF.